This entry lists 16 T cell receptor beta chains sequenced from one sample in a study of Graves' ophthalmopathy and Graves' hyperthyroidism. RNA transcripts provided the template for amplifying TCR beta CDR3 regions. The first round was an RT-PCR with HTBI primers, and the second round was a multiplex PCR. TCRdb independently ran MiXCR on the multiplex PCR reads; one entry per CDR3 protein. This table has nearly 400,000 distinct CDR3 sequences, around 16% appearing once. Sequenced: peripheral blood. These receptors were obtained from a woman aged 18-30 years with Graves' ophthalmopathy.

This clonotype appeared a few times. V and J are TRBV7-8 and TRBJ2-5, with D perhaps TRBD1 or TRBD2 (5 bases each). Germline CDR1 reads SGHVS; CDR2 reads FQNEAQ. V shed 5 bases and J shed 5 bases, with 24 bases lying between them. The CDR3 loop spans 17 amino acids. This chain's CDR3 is CASSGWGQGRRKETQYF. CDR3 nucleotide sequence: TGTGCCAGCAGCGGGTGGGGTCAGGGACGGCGTAAGGAGACCCAGTACTTC.

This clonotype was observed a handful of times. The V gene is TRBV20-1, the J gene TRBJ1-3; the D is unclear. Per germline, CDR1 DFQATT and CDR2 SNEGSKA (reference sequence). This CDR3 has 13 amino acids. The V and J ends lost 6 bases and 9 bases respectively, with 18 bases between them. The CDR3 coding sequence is TGCAGTGCCCCCCCCCCGGGGTCCGGCACCATATATTTT. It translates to CSAPPPGSGTIYF.

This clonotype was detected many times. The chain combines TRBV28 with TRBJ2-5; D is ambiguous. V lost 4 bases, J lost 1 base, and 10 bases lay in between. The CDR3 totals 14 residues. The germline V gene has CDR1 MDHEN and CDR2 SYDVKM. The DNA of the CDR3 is TGTGCCAGCAGTTCTATACTCTTCCAAGAGACCCAGTACTTC. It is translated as CASSSILFQETQYF.

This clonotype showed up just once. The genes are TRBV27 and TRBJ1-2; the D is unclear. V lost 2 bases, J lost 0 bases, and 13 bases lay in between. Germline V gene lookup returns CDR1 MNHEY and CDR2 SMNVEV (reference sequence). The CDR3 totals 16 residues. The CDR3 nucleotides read TGTGCCAGCAGTTTAAATTCCCAGCTAGCTAACTATGGCTACACCTTC. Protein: CASSLNSQLANYGYTF.

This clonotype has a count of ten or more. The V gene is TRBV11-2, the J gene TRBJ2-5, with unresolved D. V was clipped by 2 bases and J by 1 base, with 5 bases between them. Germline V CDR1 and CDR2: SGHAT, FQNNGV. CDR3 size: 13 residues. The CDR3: CASSLKPQETQYF. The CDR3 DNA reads TGTGCCAGCAGCTTAAAACCCCAAGAGACCCAGTACTTC. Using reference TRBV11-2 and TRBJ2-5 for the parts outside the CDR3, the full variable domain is EAGVAQSPRYKIIEKRQSVAFWCNPISGHATLYWYQQILGQGPKLLIQFQNNGVVDDSQLPKDRFSAERLKGVDSTLKIQPAKLEDSAVYLCASSLKPQETQYFGPGTRLLVL.

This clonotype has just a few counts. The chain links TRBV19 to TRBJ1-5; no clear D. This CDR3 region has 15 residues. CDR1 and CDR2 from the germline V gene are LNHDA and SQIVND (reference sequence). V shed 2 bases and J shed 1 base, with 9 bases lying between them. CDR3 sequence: CASSISGGSNQPQHF. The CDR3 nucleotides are TGTGCCAGTAGTATAAGTGGAGGGAGCAATCAGCCCCAGCATTTT.

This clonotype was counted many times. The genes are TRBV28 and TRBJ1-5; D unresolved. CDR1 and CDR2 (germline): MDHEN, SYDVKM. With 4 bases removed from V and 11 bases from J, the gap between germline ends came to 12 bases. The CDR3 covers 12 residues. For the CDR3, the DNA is TGTGCCAGCAGTTCTCGGTCCAGGTCCCAGCATTTT. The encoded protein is CASSSRSRSQHF.

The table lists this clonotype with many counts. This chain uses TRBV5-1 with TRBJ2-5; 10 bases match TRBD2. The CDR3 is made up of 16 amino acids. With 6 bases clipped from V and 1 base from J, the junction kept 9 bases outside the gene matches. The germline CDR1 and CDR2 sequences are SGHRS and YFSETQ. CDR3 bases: TGCGCCAGCAACGGAGGACTAGCGGTGTTCCAAGAGACCCAGTACTTC. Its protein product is CASNGGLAVFQETQYF.

This CDR3 reads CASSYNLAGDEQYF. CDR3 in DNA: TGTGCCAGCAGTTACAACCTAGCGGGAGACGAGCAGTACTTC. The rearrangement links TRBV6-5 to TRBJ2-7; 10 bases agree with TRBD2. Looked up from germline, CDR1 is MNHEY and CDR2 is SVGAGI. The J segment lost 5 bases and the V segment lost 2 bases, leaving 3 bases of the junction unmatched. The CDR3 contains 14 residues.

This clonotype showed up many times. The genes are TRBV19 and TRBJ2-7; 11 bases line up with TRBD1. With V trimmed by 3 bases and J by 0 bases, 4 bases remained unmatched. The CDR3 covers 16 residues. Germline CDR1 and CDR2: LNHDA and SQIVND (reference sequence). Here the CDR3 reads CASSMGTGGNSYEQYF. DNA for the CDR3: TGTGCCAGTAGTATGGGGACAGGGGGGAACTCCTACGAGCAGTACTTC. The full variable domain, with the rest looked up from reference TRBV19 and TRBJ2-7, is DGGITQSPKYLFRKEGQNVTLSCEQNLNHDAMYWYRQDPGQGLRLIYYSQIVNDFQKGDIAEGYSVSREKKESFPLTVTSAQKNPTAFYLCASSMGTGGNSYEQYFGPGTRLTVT.

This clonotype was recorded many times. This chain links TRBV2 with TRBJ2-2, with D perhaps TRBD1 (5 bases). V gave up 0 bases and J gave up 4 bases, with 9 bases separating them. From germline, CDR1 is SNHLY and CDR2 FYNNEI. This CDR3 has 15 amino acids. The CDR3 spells CASSEALRATGELFF. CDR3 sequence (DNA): TGTGCCAGCAGTGAAGCGCTCAGGGCCACCGGGGAGCTGTTTTTT.

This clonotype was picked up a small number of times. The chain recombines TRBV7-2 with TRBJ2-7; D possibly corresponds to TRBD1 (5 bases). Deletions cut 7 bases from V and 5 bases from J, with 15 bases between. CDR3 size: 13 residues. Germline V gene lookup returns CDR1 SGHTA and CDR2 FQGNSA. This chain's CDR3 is CASTPNQGNEQYF. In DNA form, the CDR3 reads TGTGCCAGCACCCCCAATCAGGGAAACGAGCAGTACTTC.

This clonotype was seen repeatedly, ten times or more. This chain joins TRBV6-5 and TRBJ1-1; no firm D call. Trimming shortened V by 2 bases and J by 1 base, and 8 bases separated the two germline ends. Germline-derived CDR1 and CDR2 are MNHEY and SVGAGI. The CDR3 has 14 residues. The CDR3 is CASSYTVRNTEAFF. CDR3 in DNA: TGTGCCAGCAGTTACACAGTGAGGAACACTGAAGCTTTCTTT.

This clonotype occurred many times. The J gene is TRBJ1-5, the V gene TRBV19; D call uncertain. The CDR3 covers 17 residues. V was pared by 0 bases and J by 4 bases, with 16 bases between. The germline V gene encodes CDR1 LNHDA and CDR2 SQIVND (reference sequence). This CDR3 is CASSIDALLRANQPQHF. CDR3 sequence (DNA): TGTGCCAGTAGTATAGATGCCCTTTTGAGAGCTAATCAGCCCCAGCATTTT.

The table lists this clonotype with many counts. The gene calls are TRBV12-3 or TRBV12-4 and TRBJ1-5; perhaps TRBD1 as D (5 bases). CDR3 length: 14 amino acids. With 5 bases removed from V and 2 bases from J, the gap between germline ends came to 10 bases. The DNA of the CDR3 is TGTGCCAGCAGTCGCGACAGCGGCAATCAGCCCCAGCATTTT. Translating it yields CASSRDSGNQPQHF.

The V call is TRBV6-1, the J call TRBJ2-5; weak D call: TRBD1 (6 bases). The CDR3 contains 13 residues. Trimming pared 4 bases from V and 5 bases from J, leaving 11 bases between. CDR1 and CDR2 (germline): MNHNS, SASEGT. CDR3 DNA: TGTGCCAGCAGTGCAGGGGCGAGTGAGACCCAGTACTTC. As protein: CASSAGASETQYF.